This T cell receptor (beta chain) was recorded in a study of blood T cell repertoires in COVID-19 (dated by TCRdb to the early 2020s). At the level of the whole study: Samples from collaborators originated in the United States, Italy and Spain and spanned both the acute and convalescent phases of COVID-19. The repertoires were made available in a free public database intended to serve as a resource for research on the immune response to SARS-CoV-2. Where available, HLA class I and class II types were taken from metadata supplied by the sample provider and were not determined by assay-based typing. Samples came from the ongoing ImmuneRACE study (first 160 participants) plus 1,254 subjects from 6 global collaborators. Subjects who had been exposed to COVID-19, were actively infected with it, or had recovered from it provided the deeply sampled blood TCRbeta repertoires that made up the dataset. Nearly every sample came with metadata listing a de-identified subject ID, COVID-19 status, age in years and sex. The material from the prospective study consisted of cDNA or gDNA derived from T cells, B-cell-depleted T cells, or PBMCs. Results and caveats for the whole study, not just this receptor: Clinical and demographic metadata were provided uncurated, with the amount varying by source and participant.

Concerning this clone itself: Its antigen specificity is not known. No quality values exist for individual bases; no much larger clone is one base distant.

TCRbeta CDR3 regions were amplified from genomic DNA by means of the immunoSEQ Assay, a bias-controlled multiplex PCR. For the original study's pipeline: Within the assay, amplification of reference gene primers was used to estimate how many nucleated cells each sample contained. To quantify the absolute abundance of each unique TCRbeta CDR3 rearrangement, sequence reads were collapsed and filtered. Productive Simpson clonality was computed per sample as the square root of Simpson's diversity index over productive rearrangements. TCRdb obtained this table from immuneACCESS and retained in-frame rearrangements with V and J assigned. These tables miss some clones; where compared with another copy, unresolved V genes account for less than half of the shortfall, and the remainder is unexplained. V and J calls and clone size are as listed in that table; D and trimming were resolved from the DNA. In all, the sample holds roughly 120,000 clones, and roughly nine tenths of those were seen once. Under 4.5% of the sample is in the top ten clones.

Collaborating institutions collected whole blood in K2EDTA tubes following their own protocols. Collaborator samples were shipped for TCRbeta analysis as frozen whole blood, isolated PBMCs, or DNA extracted from either sample type. The CDR3 runs 13 residues from the cysteine to the phenylalanine. Only the CDR3 part of the read is kept: 39 bases, read in frame from the first base. V loses 6 bases at its end and J loses 7 bases; junction bases beyond the gene matches: 5. For CDR1 and CDR2, the germline V gene lists MNHEY and SVGAGI. The receptor was isolated from a man aged 45-60 years with active COVID-19. The chain is assembled from TRBV6-5 and TRBJ2-2; TRBD1 aligns with 7 central bases. Sequencing was done on a sample of peripheral blood. The CDR3 region: CASRGDSHGELFF. In nucleotides, the sequence is TGTGCCAGCAGGGGGGACAGTCACGGGGAGCTGTTTTTT.